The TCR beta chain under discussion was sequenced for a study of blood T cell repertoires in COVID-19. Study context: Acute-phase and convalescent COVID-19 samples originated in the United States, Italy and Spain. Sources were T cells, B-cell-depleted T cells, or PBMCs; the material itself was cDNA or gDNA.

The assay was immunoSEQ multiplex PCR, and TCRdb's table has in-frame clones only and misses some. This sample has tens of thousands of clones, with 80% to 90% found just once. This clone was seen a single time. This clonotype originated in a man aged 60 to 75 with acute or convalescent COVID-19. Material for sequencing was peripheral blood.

DNA of the CDR3: TGTGCCAGCAGCCGATATCAGCGGGGGGAGAACACCGGGGAGCTGTTTTTT. Amino acids: CASSRYQRGENTGELFF. This chain joins TRBV7-3 and TRBJ2-2, with 9 bases identical to TRBD2. The CDR3 contains 17 residues. Looked up from germline, CDR1 is SGHTA and CDR2 is FQGTGA. V dropped 5 bases and J dropped 1; count of bases not matched to a gene: 8.